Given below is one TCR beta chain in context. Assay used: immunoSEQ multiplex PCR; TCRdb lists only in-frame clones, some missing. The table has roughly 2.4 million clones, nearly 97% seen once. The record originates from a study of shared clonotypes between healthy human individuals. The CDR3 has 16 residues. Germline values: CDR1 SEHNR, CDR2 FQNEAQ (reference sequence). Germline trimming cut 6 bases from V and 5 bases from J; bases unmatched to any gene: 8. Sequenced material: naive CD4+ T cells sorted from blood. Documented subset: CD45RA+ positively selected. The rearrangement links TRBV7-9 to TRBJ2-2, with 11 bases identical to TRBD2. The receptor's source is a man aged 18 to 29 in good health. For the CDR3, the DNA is TGTGCCAGCAGTCTCACTAGCGGGAGCGGTACCGGGGAGCTGTTTTTT. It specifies CASSLTSGSGTGELFF.